This TCR beta chain appears in the sequencing data of a study of blood T cell repertoires in COVID-19. Some clones are missing from TCRdb's copy, which holds only in-frame ones; the method was immunoSEQ multiplex PCR. The sample lists over 85,000 clones; around four fifths were seen once. The CDR3 has 13 amino acids. Germline-derived CDR1 and CDR2 are SQVTM and ANQGSEA. Unmatched junction bases numbered 6, after V lost 3 bases and J lost 7 bases. This sequence originates from a man aged 50 to 59 with acute or convalescent COVID-19. V is TRBV29-1 and J is TRBJ2-7; TRBD1 aligns across 10 bases. The sequencing input was peripheral blood. CDR3 coding DNA: TGCAGCGTTGATTTGGGACAGGGGCGGGAGCAGTACTTC. Translation: CSVDLGQGREQYF.